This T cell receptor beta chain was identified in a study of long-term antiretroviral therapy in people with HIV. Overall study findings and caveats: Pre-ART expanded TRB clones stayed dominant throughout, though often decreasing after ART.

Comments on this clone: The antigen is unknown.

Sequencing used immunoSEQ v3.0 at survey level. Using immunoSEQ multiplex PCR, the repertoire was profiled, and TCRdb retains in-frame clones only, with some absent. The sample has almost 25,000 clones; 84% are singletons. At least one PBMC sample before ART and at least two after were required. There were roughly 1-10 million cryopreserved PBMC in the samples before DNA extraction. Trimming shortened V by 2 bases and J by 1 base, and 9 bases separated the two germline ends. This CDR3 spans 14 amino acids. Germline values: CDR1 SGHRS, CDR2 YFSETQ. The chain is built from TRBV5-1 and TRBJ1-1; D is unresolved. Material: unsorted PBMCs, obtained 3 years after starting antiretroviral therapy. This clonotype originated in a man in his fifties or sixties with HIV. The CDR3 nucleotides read TGCGCCAGCAGCTTTGACATTTCGAACACTGAAGCTTTCTTT. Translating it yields CASSFDISNTEAFF.